This T cell receptor beta chain is from a study of OX40 agonist ivuxolimab in advanced cancers. In germline, CDR1 is MNHEY, CDR2 SMNVEV (reference sequence). The CDR3 spans 15 residues. Unmatched junction bases numbered 11, after V lost 2 bases and J lost 9 bases. Clones were read by immunoSEQ multiplex PCR, and TCRdb kept only the in-frame ones, dropping some. The data hold some 58,000 clones, with around 90% observed a single time. The chain is built from TRBV27 and TRBJ2-5; 8 bases are a match to TRBD2. Here the sequenced sample was CD4+ or CD8+ T cells sorted from blood, taken in a trial of the OX40 agonist ivuxolimab. The TCR comes from an adult with an advanced solid tumor such as melanoma, head and neck, liver or kidney cancer. The CDR3 sequence: CASSLNGGDPGAQYF. The CDR3 DNA reads TGTGCCAGCAGTTTAAACGGGGGGGACCCAGGGGCCCAGTACTTC.